The rows below give T cell receptor beta chains drawn from one sample of a study of blood T cell repertoires in COVID-19. The data were produced by immunoSEQ multiplex PCR, yet TCRdb's version contains in-frame clones alone and is incomplete. Of some 200,000 clones in the sample, about four fifths were seen once. Sequencing was done on a sample of peripheral blood. The receptors derive from a woman aged 25 to 45 who had recovered from COVID-19. Both conserved end residues are part of each CDR3. A D gene is named only where the DNA matches it firmly. The size field is filled for only some rows; it gives once, few, many or a size class.

D gene	V gene	CDR3 length	J gene	clone size	CDR3 protein
TRBD1	TRBV2	13	TRBJ1-5	.	CASNDREGQPQHF
.	TRBV11-2	15	TRBJ2-7	.	CASSLTPNNFYEQYF
.	TRBV9	15	TRBJ2-7	.	CASSPETGLPYEQYF
.	TRBV11-2	12	TRBJ2-7	.	CASSLSGYEQYF
TRBD1	TRBV14	12	TRBJ1-2	.	CASRRTGGGYTF
TRBD1	TRBV5-4	13	TRBJ2-7	.	CASSRDRTYEQYF
.	TRBV9	14	TRBJ2-7	.	CASSVGDATYEQYF
TRBD2	TRBV5-4	14	TRBJ2-1	once	CATDIAGGHNEQFF
TRBD2	TRBV27	16	TRBJ2-1	.	CASSSPSSGRRNEQFF
.	TRBV27	15	TRBJ2-5	once	CASSHLLDSGETQYF
.	TRBV7-3	14	TRBJ2-2	once	CASSLGPRPGELFF
TRBD1	TRBV15	15	TRBJ2-7	.	CATSGGQGAGYEQYF
TRBD2	TRBV19	18	TRBJ2-3	.	CASSLDSAGGYGTDTQYF
.	TRBV5-1	14	TRBJ2-5	.	CASSSAQGEETQYF
.	TRBV27	13	TRBJ1-1	.	CASSLFRNTEAFF
TRBD2	TRBV30	17	TRBJ2-1	.	CAWSGEGLAGTYNEQFF
TRBD1	TRBV30	13	TRBJ2-7	once	CAWRGTAGYEQYF
TRBD2	TRBV7-3	18	TRBJ2-1	.	CASSSLAGGIQPYNEQFF
.	TRBV29-1	12	TRBJ1-2	once	CSVIGGNYGYTF
TRBD1	TRBV9	16	TRBJ1-1	.	CASSAGTGYLNTEAFF
.	TRBV3-1/TRBV3-2	12	TRBJ2-3	.	CASSPSADTQYF
TRBD2	TRBV2	16	TRBJ2-3	.	CASSHTGTSITDTQYF
.	TRBV19	10	TRBJ1-2	.	CASNGRGYTF
TRBD2	TRBV11-2	16	TRBJ2-3	once	CASSLGSGSRGDTQYF
.	TRBV7-9	15	TRBJ1-6	.	CASSPRQLSNSPLHF
.	TRBV7-3	15	TRBJ1-2	once	CASSLLNGPESGYTF
.	TRBV28	16	TRBJ2-3	.	CASSSLWLASTDTQYF
.	TRBV19	15	TRBJ1-1	.	CASSTGLMANTEAFF
TRBD2	TRBV6-4	15	TRBJ2-1	.	CASSEASGSRNEQFF
TRBD2	TRBV5-1	15	TRBJ2-3	.	CASSLAGVGTDTQYF
.	TRBV21-1	16	TRBJ2-7	.	CASSRLPEGGAYEQYF
.	TRBV7-9	14	TRBJ2-7	few	CASSLVMLANEQYF
.	TRBV27	16	TRBJ2-3	.	CASSAGRTAGSDTQYF
.	TRBV18	15	TRBJ1-5	.	CASSPGALSNQPQHF
TRBD2	TRBV6-5	15	TRBJ2-7	.	CASSYYAGGPYEQYF
TRBD2	TRBV19	17	TRBJ2-1	.	CASSVPFGLAGGTEQFF
.	TRBV5-1	14	TRBJ1-1	.	CASSPDRLGAEAFF
.	TRBV9	14	TRBJ2-3	.	CASSVVEATDTQYF
.	TRBV19	16	TRBJ2-4	once	CASSMGALIAKNIQYF
.	TRBV18	16	TRBJ2-3	.	CASSPYRDSVVDTQYF
.	TRBV12-3/TRBV12-4	12	TRBJ1-2	.	CASSSDIFGYTF
.	TRBV19	17	TRBJ1-4	once	CASRPLDSGATNEKLFF
TRBD2	TRBV10-3	16	TRBJ2-1	.	CAISDLTSGKGYEQFF
TRBD1	TRBV7-9	13	TRBJ1-1	.	CASRSTGSGEAFF
TRBD1	TRBV30	17	TRBJ1-6	.	CAWSVDRVGINNSPLHF